This entry describes one TCR beta chain. The data originate from a study of blood T cell repertoires in COVID-19. Study background: COVID-19 samples from acute and convalescent phases originated in the United States, Italy and Spain.

Participants were aged about 18 to 100 years from around 24 US areas. Grouping used clinical history reported by participants in a survey and questionnaire. This CDR3 region has 17 residues. The V gene's germline CDR1 is LGHNA and CDR2 YSLEER. Trimming pared 0 bases from V and 3 bases from J, leaving 14 bases between. The protocol was immunoSEQ multiplex PCR, while the TCRdb copy is restricted to in-frame clones and leaves out a portion. There are about 200,000 clones in the sample; less than 85% occur only once, and more than 4% lies in the top ten. Sequencing used PBMCs or T cells enriched from blood (not recorded which). The chain joins TRBV4-3 to TRBJ1-4; possibly TRBD1 for D (5 bases). The source is an older woman with acute COVID-19. The DNA of the CDR3 is TGCGCCAGCAGCCAAGATCGACAGAAAACATCTAATGAAAAACTGTTTTTT. It yields the protein CASSQDRQKTSNEKLFF.